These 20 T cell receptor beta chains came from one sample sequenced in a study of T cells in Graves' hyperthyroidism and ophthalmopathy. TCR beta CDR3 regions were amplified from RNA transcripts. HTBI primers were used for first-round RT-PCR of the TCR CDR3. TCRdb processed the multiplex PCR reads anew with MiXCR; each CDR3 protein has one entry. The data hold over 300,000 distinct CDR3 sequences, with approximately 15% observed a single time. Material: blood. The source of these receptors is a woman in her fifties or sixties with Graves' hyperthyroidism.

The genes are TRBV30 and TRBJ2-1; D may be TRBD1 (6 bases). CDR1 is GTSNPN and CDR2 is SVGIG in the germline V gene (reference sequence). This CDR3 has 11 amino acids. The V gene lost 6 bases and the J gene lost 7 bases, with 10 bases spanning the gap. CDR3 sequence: CACTQGNEQFF. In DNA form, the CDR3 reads TGTGCCTGCACACAGGGAAATGAGCAGTTCTTC.

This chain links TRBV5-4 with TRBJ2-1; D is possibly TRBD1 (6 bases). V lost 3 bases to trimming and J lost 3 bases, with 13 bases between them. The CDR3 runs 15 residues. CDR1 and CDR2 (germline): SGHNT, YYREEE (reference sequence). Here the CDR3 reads CASSSGKTGYNEQFF. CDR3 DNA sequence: TGTGCCAGCAGCTCCGGAAAGACAGGCTACAATGAGCAGTTCTTC.

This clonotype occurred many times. CDR3 sequence: CSVNRGNTEAFF. The CDR3 nucleotides read TGCAGCGTGAACAGGGGGAACACTGAAGCTTTCTTT. The chain recombines TRBV29-1 with TRBJ1-1; 7 positions match TRBD1. Per the germline V gene, CDR1 is SQVTM and CDR2 is ANQGSEA. V lost 6 bases, J lost 1 base, and 2 bases stayed unmatched. This CDR3 is 12 amino acids long.

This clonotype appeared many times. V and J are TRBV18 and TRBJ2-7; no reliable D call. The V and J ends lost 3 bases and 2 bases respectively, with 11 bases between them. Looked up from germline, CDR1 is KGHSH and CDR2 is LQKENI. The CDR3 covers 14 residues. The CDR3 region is CASSPSPTAYEQYF. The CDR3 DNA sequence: TGTGCCAGCTCACCCTCTCCCACGGCCTACGAGCAGTACTTC.

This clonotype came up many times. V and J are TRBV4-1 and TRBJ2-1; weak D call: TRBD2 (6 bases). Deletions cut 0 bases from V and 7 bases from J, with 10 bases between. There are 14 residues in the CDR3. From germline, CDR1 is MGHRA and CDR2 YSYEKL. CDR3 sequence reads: CASSQDVGRNEQFF. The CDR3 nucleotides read TGCGCCAGCAGCCAAGACGTGGGGAGGAATGAGCAGTTCTTC.

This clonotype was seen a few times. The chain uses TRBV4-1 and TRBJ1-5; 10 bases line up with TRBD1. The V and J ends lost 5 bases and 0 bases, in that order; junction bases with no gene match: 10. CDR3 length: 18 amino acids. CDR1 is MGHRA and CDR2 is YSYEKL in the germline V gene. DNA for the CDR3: TGCGCCAGCAGCGACCGGGACAGGGGATTTTATAGCAATCAGCCCCAGCATTTT. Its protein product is CASSDRDRGFYSNQPQHF.

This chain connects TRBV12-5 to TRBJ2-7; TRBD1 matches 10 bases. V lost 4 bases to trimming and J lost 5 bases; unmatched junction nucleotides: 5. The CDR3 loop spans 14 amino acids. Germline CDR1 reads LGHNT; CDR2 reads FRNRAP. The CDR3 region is CASGSGTGDNEQYF. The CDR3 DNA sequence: TGTGCTAGTGGTTCCGGGACAGGGGACAACGAGCAGTACTTC. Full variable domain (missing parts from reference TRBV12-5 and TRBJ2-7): DARVTQTPRHKVTEMGQEVTMRCQPILGHNTVFWYRQTMMQGLELLAYFRNRAPLDDSGMPKDRFSAEMPDATLATLKIQPSEPRDSAVYFCASGSGTGDNEQYFGPGTRLTVT.

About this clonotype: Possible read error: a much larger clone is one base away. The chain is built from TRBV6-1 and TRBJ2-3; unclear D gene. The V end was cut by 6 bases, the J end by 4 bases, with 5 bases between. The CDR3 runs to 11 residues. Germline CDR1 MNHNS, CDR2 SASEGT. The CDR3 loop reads CASSSPDTQYF. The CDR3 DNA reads TGTGCCAGCAGCAGCCCAGATACGCAGTATTTT.

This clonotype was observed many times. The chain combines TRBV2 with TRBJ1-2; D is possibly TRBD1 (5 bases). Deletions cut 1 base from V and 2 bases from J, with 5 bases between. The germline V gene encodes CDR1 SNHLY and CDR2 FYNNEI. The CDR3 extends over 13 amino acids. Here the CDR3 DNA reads TGTGCCAGCAGTGAAGACAGGAACTATGGCTACACCTTC. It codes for CASSEDRNYGYTF.

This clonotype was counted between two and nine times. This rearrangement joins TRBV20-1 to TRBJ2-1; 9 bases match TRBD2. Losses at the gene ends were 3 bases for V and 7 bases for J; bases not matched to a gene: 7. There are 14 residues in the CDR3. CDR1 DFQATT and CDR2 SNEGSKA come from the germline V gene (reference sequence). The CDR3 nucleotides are TGCAGTGCTAGGGGGGGACTAGCAGTAAATGAGCAGTTCTTC. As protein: CSARGGLAVNEQFF.

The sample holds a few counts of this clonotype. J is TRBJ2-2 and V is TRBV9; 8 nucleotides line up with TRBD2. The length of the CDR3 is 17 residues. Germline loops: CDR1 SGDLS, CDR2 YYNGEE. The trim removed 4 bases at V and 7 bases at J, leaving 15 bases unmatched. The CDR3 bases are TGTGCCAGCAGCTCCGGAGGGGGACTAGTTGGTGGCGGGGAGCTGTTTTTT. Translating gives CASSSGGGLVGGGELFF.

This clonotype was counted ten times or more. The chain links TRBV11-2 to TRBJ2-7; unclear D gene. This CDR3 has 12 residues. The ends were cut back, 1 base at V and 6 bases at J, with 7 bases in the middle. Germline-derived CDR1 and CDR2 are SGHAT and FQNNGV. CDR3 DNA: TGTGCCAGCAGCTTAGTTGGCCTCGAGCAGTACTTC. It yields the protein CASSLVGLEQYF.

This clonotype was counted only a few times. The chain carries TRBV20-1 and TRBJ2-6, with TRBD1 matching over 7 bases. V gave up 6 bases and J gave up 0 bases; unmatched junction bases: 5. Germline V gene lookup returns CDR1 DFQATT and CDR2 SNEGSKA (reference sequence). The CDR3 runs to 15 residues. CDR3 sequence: CSAPWDSSGANVLTF. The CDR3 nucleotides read TGCAGTGCCCCCTGGGACAGCTCTGGGGCCAACGTCCTGACTTTC.

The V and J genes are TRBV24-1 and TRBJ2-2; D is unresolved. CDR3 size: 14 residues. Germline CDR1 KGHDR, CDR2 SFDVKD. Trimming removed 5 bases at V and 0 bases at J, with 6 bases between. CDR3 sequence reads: CATSVGSNTGELFF. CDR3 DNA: TGTGCCACCAGTGTGGGATCGAACACCGGGGAGCTGTTTTTT.

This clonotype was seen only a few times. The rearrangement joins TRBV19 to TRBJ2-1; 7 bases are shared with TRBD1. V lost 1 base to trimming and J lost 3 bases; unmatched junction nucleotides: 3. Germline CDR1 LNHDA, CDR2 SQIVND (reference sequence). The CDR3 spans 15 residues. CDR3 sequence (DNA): TGTGCCAGTAGTATAGGGACAGGTAACTACAATGAGCAGTTCTTC. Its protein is CASSIGTGNYNEQFF.

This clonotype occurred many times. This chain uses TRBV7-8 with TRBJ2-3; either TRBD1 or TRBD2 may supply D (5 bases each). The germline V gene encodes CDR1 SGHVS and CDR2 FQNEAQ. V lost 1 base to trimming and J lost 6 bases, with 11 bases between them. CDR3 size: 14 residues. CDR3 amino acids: CASSLGLRDDTQYF. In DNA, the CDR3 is TGTGCCAGCAGCTTAGGGCTTAGGGACGATACGCAGTATTTT.

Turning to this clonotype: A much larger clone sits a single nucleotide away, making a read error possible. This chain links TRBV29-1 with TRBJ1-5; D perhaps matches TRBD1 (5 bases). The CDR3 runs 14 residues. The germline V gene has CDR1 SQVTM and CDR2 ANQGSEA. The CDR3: CSASAGPSNQSQHF. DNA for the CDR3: TGCAGCGCGTCGGCGGGGCCCTCTAATCAGTCCCAGCATTTT.

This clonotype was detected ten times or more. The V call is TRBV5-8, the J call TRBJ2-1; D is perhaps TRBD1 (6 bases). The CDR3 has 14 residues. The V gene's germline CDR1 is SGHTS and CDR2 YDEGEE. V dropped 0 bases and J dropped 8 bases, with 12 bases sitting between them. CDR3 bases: TGTGCCAGCAGCTTGGGGCAGGGACACGATGAGCAGTTCTTC. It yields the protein CASSLGQGHDEQFF.

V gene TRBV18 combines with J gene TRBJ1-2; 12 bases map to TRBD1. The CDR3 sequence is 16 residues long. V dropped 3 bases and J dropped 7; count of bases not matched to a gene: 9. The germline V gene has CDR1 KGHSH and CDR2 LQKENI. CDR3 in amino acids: CASSPGQGARFGGYTF. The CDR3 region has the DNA TGTGCCAGCTCACCGGGACAGGGGGCGCGTTTCGGTGGCTACACCTTC.

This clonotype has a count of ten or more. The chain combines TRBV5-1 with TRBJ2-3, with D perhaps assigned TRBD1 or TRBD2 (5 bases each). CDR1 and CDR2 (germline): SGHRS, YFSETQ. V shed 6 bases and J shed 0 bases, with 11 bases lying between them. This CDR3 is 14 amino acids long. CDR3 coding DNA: TGCGCCAGCATCTCCGGGGCAAGCACAGATACGCAGTATTTT. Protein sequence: CASISGASTDTQYF.